The clone carrying this TCR beta chain occurred many times. The CDR3 is made up of 16 amino acids. Looked up from germline, CDR1 is LGHNA and CDR2 is YSLEER. V shed 4 bases, J shed 5 bases, and the junction held 10 bases outside the gene matches. The data stem from a study of T cells after yellow fever vaccination. TCRdb analysed the 5' RACE reads with MiXCR anew, one entry per CDR3 protein. The sample has over 45,000 distinct CDR3 sequences; roughly 6.9% are singletons. This TCR came from a man aged 18 to 29 who received the YFV17D yellow fever vaccine. V and J are TRBV4-3 and TRBJ2-5, with TRBD1 matching 10 bases. The specimen comprised CD8+ T cells sorted from PBMCs, sampled on the day of the first yellow fever vaccination. Written as DNA, the CDR3 is TGCGCCAGCAGCCTCCGATGGGGACAGGGGACCGAGACCCAGTACTTC. This translates into CASSLRWGQGTETQYF.